The rows below give T cell receptor beta chains drawn from one sample of a study of blood T cells in healthy people across ages. TCRdb passed the 5' RACE reads through MiXCR, listing each CDR3 protein once. Seen here are about 680,000 distinct CDR3 sequences, approximately 49% observed once, and the top ten hold under 35%. The source material was blood. The receptors originated from a woman aged 55 to 70 in good health. The CDR3 runs from the conserved cysteine through the conserved F or W. Fields, in order: J gene, V gene, CDR3 protein.

j_gene: TRBJ1-2; v_gene: TRBV30; CDR3aa: CAWSEGGSYGYTF
j_gene: TRBJ2-7; v_gene: TRBV28; CDR3aa: CASSLTGTFYEQYF
j_gene: TRBJ2-3; v_gene: TRBV4-3; CDR3aa: CASSQEGQGTADTQYF
j_gene: NA; v_gene: TRBV9; CDR3aa: CASSPREGQYNEQYF
j_gene: TRBJ2-1; v_gene: TRBV15; CDR3aa: CATSRVKGNEQFF
j_gene: TRBJ1-5; v_gene: TRBV4-2; CDR3aa: CASSQETGFQPQHF
j_gene: TRBJ1-1; v_gene: TRBV7-9; CDR3aa: CASSLAGLAEAFF
j_gene: TRBJ2-3; v_gene: TRBV7-8; CDR3aa: CASSLDWADTQYF
j_gene: TRBJ1-4; v_gene: TRBV7-9; CDR3aa: CASSPGDRSTNEKLFF
j_gene: TRBJ2-1; v_gene: TRBV6-5; CDR3aa: CASSYSGAGKDLSSYNEQFF
j_gene: NA; v_gene: TRBV9; CDR3aa: CASSSSRGLGARETQYF
j_gene: TRBJ2-7; v_gene: TRBV28; CDR3aa: CASSPQTSGYYEQYF
j_gene: TRBJ1-1; v_gene: TRBV6-5; CDR3aa: CASSYSIRTGLISWAMNTEAFF
j_gene: TRBJ2-7; v_gene: TRBV5-1; CDR3aa: CASSPDRKSSYEQYF
j_gene: TRBJ2-1; v_gene: TRBV7-2; CDR3aa: CASSLVALGWNEQFF
j_gene: TRBJ2-7; v_gene: TRBV21-1; CDR3aa: CASSTGEAFTYEQYF
j_gene: TRBJ2-7; v_gene: TRBV7-9; CDR3aa: CASSNDRVAYEQYF
j_gene: TRBJ1-2; v_gene: TRBV5-1; CDR3aa: CASSTGTDNYGYTF
j_gene: TRBJ1-1; v_gene: TRBV7-9; CDR3aa: CASSFPNTEAFF
j_gene: TRBJ2-5; v_gene: TRBV7-2; CDR3aa: CASSVDWAQETQYF
j_gene: TRBJ2-3; v_gene: TRBV5-1; CDR3aa: CASSSGNYKDTQYF
j_gene: TRBJ2-7; v_gene: TRBV15; CDR3aa: CATSRETGREQYF
j_gene: TRBJ2-1; v_gene: TRBV20-1; CDR3aa: CSAFTGTSSDNEQFF
j_gene: TRBJ2-7; v_gene: TRBV25-1; CDR3aa: CASSGDRDRPYEQYF
j_gene: TRBJ2-3; v_gene: TRBV28; CDR3aa: CASSWGGEEADTQYF
j_gene: TRBJ2-5; v_gene: TRBV29-1; CDR3aa: CSASPVGETQYF
j_gene: NA; v_gene: TRBV3-1; CDR3aa: CASEGLAGNEQYF
j_gene: TRBJ2-7; v_gene: TRBV7-3; CDR3aa: CASSQTGEHEQYF
j_gene: TRBJ2-1; v_gene: TRBV12-5; CDR3aa: CASGLWAGEQFF
j_gene: TRBJ2-6; v_gene: TRBV7-8; CDR3aa: CASSPPGLDLSGANVLTF
j_gene: TRBJ2-6; v_gene: TRBV7-3; CDR3aa: CASSLTGSPNSGANVLTF
j_gene: TRBJ2-7; v_gene: TRBV12-3/TRBV12-4; CDR3aa: CASNHPRGRAGEQYF
j_gene: TRBJ2-7; v_gene: TRBV18; CDR3aa: CASAPPGQSSYEQYF
j_gene: NA; v_gene: TRBV4-3; CDR3aa: CAGSQDMETQYF
j_gene: TRBJ2-5; v_gene: TRBV7-2; CDR3aa: CASSLRARGLGETQYF
j_gene: NA; v_gene: TRBV12-1; CDR3aa: CASWFYEQYF
j_gene: TRBJ2-5; v_gene: TRBV28; CDR3aa: CASSPALAGGPGETQYF
j_gene: TRBJ2-7; v_gene: TRBV7-2; CDR3aa: CASSLALLGRTAQYF
j_gene: TRBJ2-3; v_gene: TRBV6-1; CDR3aa: CASSEEVFDTQYF
j_gene: TRBJ2-1; v_gene: TRBV5-1; CDR3aa: CASSLRGRVGLAGSGNEQFF
j_gene: TRBJ2-7; v_gene: TRBV7-2; CDR3aa: CASSPGGSRSSYEQYF
j_gene: TRBJ2-1; v_gene: TRBV10-3; CDR3aa: CAITQSTSYNEQFF
j_gene: TRBJ2-7; v_gene: TRBV5-1; CDR3aa: CASSSAVGHYEQYF
j_gene: TRBJ1-2; v_gene: TRBV5-1; CDR3aa: CASSLVPQGFEGYTF
j_gene: TRBJ2-6; v_gene: TRBV3-1; CDR3aa: CASGETSGANVLTF